These 5 T cell receptor beta chains came from one sample sequenced in a study of T cell repertoires in cytomegalovirus infection. TCRdb re-derived calls from the reads in MiXCR, one entry per CDR3 protein. The data hold a few hundred thousand distinct CDR3 sequences, with roughly 29% observed a single time. Sequenced input: PBMCs. Receptors originate from a human donor in good health (CMV status not recorded). Some clones in this sample may be carry-over from other donors' samples.

The genes are TRBV14 and TRBJ2-3; TRBD2 might be the D (6 bases). Looked up from germline, CDR1 is SGHDN and CDR2 is FVKESK. The CDR3 consists of 14 residues. Trimming pared 2 bases from V and 2 bases from J, leaving 8 bases between. The CDR3 DNA follows: TGTGCCAGCAGCCAAACGGGAGACACAGATACGCAGTATTTT. This gives the protein CASSQTGDTDTQYF.

This clonotype occurred a few times. This chain uses TRBV7-8 with TRBJ1-5; a possible D gene is TRBD1 (6 bases). This CDR3 has 18 residues. Germline values: CDR1 SGHVS, CDR2 FQNEAQ. The germline V and J ends were trimmed by 1 base and 0 bases, with 16 bases remaining between them. CDR3 sequence reads: CASSLVGAGGNSNQPQHF. The DNA for the CDR3 is TGTGCCAGCAGCTTAGTGGGGGCGGGAGGGAATAGCAATCAGCCCCAGCATTTT. Full variable domain (outside the CDR3, taken from reference TRBV7-8 and TRBJ1-5): GAGVSQSPRYKVAKRGQDVALRCDPISGHVSLFWYQQALGQGPEFLTYFQNEAQLDKSGLPSDRFFAERPEGSVSTLKIQRTQQEDSAVYLCASSLVGAGGNSNQPQHFGDGTRLSIL.

The chain employs TRBV20-1 and TRBJ2-2, with D unclear. Trimming took 0 bases from V and 2 from J, leaving 10 bases between them. This CDR3 is built from 15 residues. The germline gives CDR1 DFQATT, CDR2 SNEGSKA (reference sequence). The DNA of the CDR3 is TGCAGTGCTAGAGATCTACTGGTAAACACCGGGGAGCTGTTTTTT. It is translated as CSARDLLVNTGELFF.

This chain joins TRBV5-6 and TRBJ2-2; maybe TRBD2 (6 bases). Germline V gene lookup returns CDR1 SGHDT and CDR2 YYEEEE. V shed 3 bases and J shed 3 bases, with 15 bases lying between them. CDR3 size: 16 residues. The CDR3, as DNA: TGTGCCAGCAGCTGGGGGGACGCCAGCGACACCGGGGAGCTGTTTTTT. It yields the protein CASSWGDASDTGELFF. The full variable domain, with the rest looked up from reference TRBV5-6 and TRBJ2-2, is DAGVTQSPTHLIKTRGQQVTLRCSPKSGHDTVSWYQQALGQGPQFIFQYYEEEERQRGNFPDRFSGHQFPNYSSELNVNALLLGDSALYLCASSWGDASDTGELFFGEGSRLTVL.

The chain is built from TRBV7-2 and TRBJ2-7, with D maybe TRBD2 (6 bases). Germline V CDR1 and CDR2: SGHTA, FQGNSA. The CDR3 runs to 12 residues. Trimming removed 5 bases from V and 6 bases from J, with 11 bases in between. The CDR3 loop reads CASSTYGSEQYF. In nucleotides, the CDR3 is TGTGCCAGCAGCACTTACGGGAGCGAGCAGTACTTC.